This T cell receptor (beta chain) was captured in a study of cytomegalovirus exposure and HLA in healthy donors (dated by TCRdb to between 2016 and 2019). For the study in its entirety: An earlier analysis of about 530 of the donors reported 276 Gb of sequence data and 90 million to 120 million unique TCR beta sequences obtained from about 200 million T cells. An early release that covered more than 550 HLA-typed donors contained 250 to 350 gigabases of sequencing data and 65 million to 100 million unique TCR sequences. Of the 350 to 450 genotyped donors, 65% to 90% were placed in the genetic ancestry cluster associated with self-reported Caucasian donors. The study aimed to test whether signatures of past pathogen exposure could be identified by cataloging public T cell receptors. Using immunosequencing, the study profiled T cell repertoires from fewer than 700 subjects and related those repertoires to cytomegalovirus serostatus. A separate validation cohort of 100 to 150 different subjects was used in addition to the roughly 700-subject first cohort. To predict cytomegalovirus infection status, the study combined high-throughput TCR immunosequencing, statistical association of individual TCRs with disease status, and machine learning. In a later analysis, previously published TCR beta repertoires from 666 donors were re-analyzed and high-resolution HLA genotyping was added so that TCR occurrence patterns could be studied. Rather than using new phenotypic data, the later analysis identified candidate immune exposures from TCR beta sequences and from how often those sequences occurred across donors. In an earlier analysis of roughly 540 of the donors, high-throughput TCR beta sequencing was used to judge whether each TCR beta V gene segment behaved as functional or pseudogenic. Alongside the repertoire data, information on donor age, sex, ethnicity and CMV serostatus was compiled. In a later genetic analysis, genome-wide SNP genotypes for about three fifths of the roughly 670 donors were used, and that subset was treated as a discovery cohort. Every discovery cohort repertoire had been produced on one sequencing platform. HLA typing included class I and class II loci at four-digit resolution. Typing coverage differed by locus: A, B, C, DRB1 and DQB1 were typed in roughly 620-640 donors, DQA1 in about 550, DPA1 in approximately 610, and DPB1 in 450 to 490. Five DR-DQ haplotypes were treated as single units for association and clustering because of strong linkage in the cohort. On average, roughly 250,000 unique TCR beta nucleotide sequences were sequenced per donor among 398 genotyped donors of the cohort, with 15% to 20% of those sequences being non-productive.

Library prep was done by the immunoSEQ multiplex PCR assay. For the multiplex PCR, a mixture combining 60 forward primers for TCR Vbeta segments and 13 reverse primers for TCR Jbeta segments was used. A multiplex PCR assay on genomic DNA amplified the CDR3 region of rearranged TCR beta genes. The Illumina HiSeq System was used to sequence the amplified TCR beta libraries as 87-base-pair reads. Concerning the study's data processing: A later analysis tallied tens of millions of unique TCR beta chains across the 666 repertoires, and some 10 million of those chains were shared by two or more donors. Raw reads were error-corrected and collapsed into unique sequences with a nearest-neighbor algorithm that merged closely related sequences to remove PCR and sequencing errors. CDR3 sequences were aligned to IMGT reference sequences to assign V, D and J gene segments. For a sequence to be retained, a match of at least six nucleotides to both a V gene segment and a J gene segment was required. A rearrangement was called productive if the CDR3 had no stop codons and remained in frame with V and J, and every other rearrangement was called non-productive. CDR3 was defined by IMGT convention, running from the second conserved V-encoded cysteine to the conserved J-encoded phenylalanine. In an earlier analysis of around 540 of the donors, sequences lacking an unambiguous match to a single V gene segment were excluded. In an earlier analysis of a few hundred of the donors, a V segment was called functional when productive rearrangements were above 56.7%, and segregating when the standard deviation between donors exceeded 5%. A statistical classification framework was built for diagnosing cytomegalovirus status from the catalog of TCR beta chain sequences. In a later analysis, TCR nucleotide sequences were compared against IMGT/GENE-DB human TR gene sequences so that V and J genes could be assigned. The TCRdist pipeline was used in a later analysis to assign CDR3 sequences and most-parsimonious VDJ recombination scenarios. A later analysis defined each TCR beta chain by its CDR3 amino acid sequence plus V-gene family, and excluded reads lacking a unique V-gene family. A later analysis removed roughly 590 highly shared, low-generation-probability nucleotide sequences to deal with suspected cross-contamination and a sequencing artifact. For each public chain, a later analysis derived a clonal expansion index from normalized ranks of inferred template counts within each repertoire. A later analysis computed generation probabilities with a VDJ recombination model fitted to out-of-frame rearrangements, and checked the results against IGoR. A later analysis scored TCR-TCR, TCR-HLA and TCR-CMV co-occurrence with hypergeometric tests, applying a repertoire-size bias correction to TCR pairs. In a later analysis, false discovery rates were estimated by permuting HLA or CMV assignments 20 times. In a later analysis, co-occurring TCRs were grouped using DBSCAN, and TCRdist sequence similarity was added for clustering within HLA-allele-positive subsets. Repertoires with fewer than 30,000 or more than 120,000 public chains, plus five repertoires with anomalous nucleotide sharing, were excluded from co-occurrence clustering. TCRdb obtained this table from immuneACCESS and retained in-frame rearrangements with V and J assigned. These tables miss some clones; where compared with another copy, unresolved V genes account for less than half of the shortfall, and the remainder is unexplained. D and trimming were read from the DNA, whereas the V and J calls and clone size are those reported in that table. This sample is represented by 58,000 or so clones; 75% of them were singletons. Less than 25% of the sample is taken by the ten largest.

This clone came up once. Its target antigen remains unknown. Base qualities are not provided; no much larger clone lies one nucleotide away. From its cysteine to its phenylalanine, the CDR3 spans 10 amino acids. The sequence is cut down to CDR3 DNA, 30 bases in frame from base 1. CDR1 MRHNA and CDR2 SNTAGT were looked up in the germline V gene. V is cut back by 11 bases and J by 12 bases, with 7 bases in the junction unmatched. The cohort consisted of 670 or so healthy bone marrow donors. Cohort members were all nominally healthy when sampled, although unrecorded immune exposures were likely present. The donor was CMV seropositive and was included in the group of 270 or so seropositive cohort members. Each donor provided a peripheral blood sample, and peripheral blood mononuclear cells were used for TCR beta sequencing. Genomic DNA extraction from the blood cell samples was performed with the Qiagen DNeasy Blood Extraction Kit.

Broad study findings and their caveats: Immune exposure information for the cohort was limited to CMV serostatus. Only TCR beta chains were sequenced in this cohort, and the absence of alpha or paired-chain data limited detectable features. In an earlier analysis of some 640 of the donors, most TCR beta V segments were observed in productive rearrangements about 90% or about 30% of the time, broadly matching IMGT annotations. Linkage disequilibrium might explain the correlated functional status among segregating V segments, but an unknown experimental factor could not be ruled out. Across donors, most TCR sequences were observed very rarely, whereas some public TCRs were present in many individuals. Cytomegalovirus status was reported to be diagnosed by the classifier with high specificity and sensitivity in both the original and validation cohorts. HLA typing was unavailable for some donors at each locus, so association tests used only the typed subset. According to a later genetic analysis, donors in an Asian-associated ancestry cluster had fewer N-insertions in productive TCRs than the approximately 670-donor mean. The authors suggested that the approach could potentially be generalized to other disease states and immunological phenotypes. According to a later analysis, TCR association rates differed among HLA loci, with DRB1 alleles showing the most associated TCRs and HLA-C alleles showing the fewest. In a later analysis, several top co-occurrence clusters were reported to appear linked to parvovirus B19, influenza, CMV and Epstein-Barr virus. A later analysis found that HLA-associated TCR beta chains were more clonally expanded and had lower generation probabilities than equally common non-associated chains. In vitro tests confirmed that a few of the cytomegalovirus-associated TCR beta chains recognize cytomegalovirus antigens. Roughly uniform sequencing depth across donors was assumed in presence/absence analyses, although this assumption may not hold. An association between a missense DCLRE1C variant and V-gene and J-gene trimming of TCR beta chains was found in a later genetic analysis and replicated in an independent cohort. Because the 87-base-pair reads could not distinguish some IMGT-functional V segments, including TRBV6-2 and TRBV6-3, those segments were excluded. In a later analysis, some 17,000 TCR beta sequences were associated with specific HLA alleles at a false discovery rate of 0.05. Because counts were too low, 15 to 20 rarely observed V segments, including chromosome 9 orphons, were excluded from the earlier analysis of about 500 of the donors. In the study, around 150 TCR beta chains were listed as associated with cytomegalovirus. When HLA alleles, especially DR and DQ, strongly co-occurred, attributing TCR associations to individual alleles was difficult. The sequencing pipeline was judged likely to have produced a cluster of highly shared sequence variants as a technical artifact. A further reported finding was that TCR beta sequences accurately predicted the HLA-A and HLA-B alleles for most subjects in the first cohort. According to a later analysis, most CMV-associated TCR beta chains appeared to be HLA-restricted, and the HLA associations seemed to be driven largely by CMV exposure.

The origin of this receptor is a woman aged 40 to 49 in good health and CMV-seropositive. What was sequenced was PBMCs. The chain was built from TRBV6-4 and TRBJ1-2, with 9 bases matching TRBD1. The CDR3 region reads CAGSTGGDTF. The DNA reads TGTGCCGGCTCGACAGGGGGGGACACCTTC.